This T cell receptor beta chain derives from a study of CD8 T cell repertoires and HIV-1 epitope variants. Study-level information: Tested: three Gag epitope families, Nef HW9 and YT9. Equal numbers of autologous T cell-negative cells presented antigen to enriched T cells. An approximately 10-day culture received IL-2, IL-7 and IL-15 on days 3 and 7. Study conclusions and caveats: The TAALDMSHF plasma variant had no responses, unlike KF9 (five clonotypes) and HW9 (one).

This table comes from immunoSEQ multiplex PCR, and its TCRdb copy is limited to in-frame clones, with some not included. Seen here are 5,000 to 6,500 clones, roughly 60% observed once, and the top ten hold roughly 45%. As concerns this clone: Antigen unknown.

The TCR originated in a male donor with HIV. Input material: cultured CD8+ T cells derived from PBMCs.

The CDR3 DNA reads as TGCGCCAGCAGTGAGGGACAGGAGACAGATACGCAGTATTTT. Encoded protein: CASSEGQETDTQYF. This sequence joins TRBV10-1 and TRBJ2-3; TRBD1 matches at 7 bases. The CDR3 length is 14 residues. Germline CDR1 is WNHNN and CDR2 is SYGVQD (reference sequence). V shed 2 bases, J shed 3 bases, and the junction held 2 bases outside the gene matches.